These 29 T cell receptor beta chains originate from one sample sequenced in a study of cytomegalovirus exposure and HLA in healthy donors. This PCR relied on a set of 60 Vbeta primers and 13 Jbeta primers. The table came from immunoSEQ multiplex PCR; TCRdb's copy has only in-frame clones and leaves some out. The repertoire holds roughly 160,000 clones, with 80% as singletons. Sequences were obtained from PBMCs. The source is a woman aged 50 to 60 in good health and CMV-seronegative.

The rearrangement uses TRBV19 and TRBJ2-3, with 11 bases aligning to TRBD1. Germline CDR1 and CDR2: LNHDA and SQIVND (reference sequence). V trimming: 3 bases; J trimming: 3 bases; junction bases outside the gene matches: 8. The CDR3 extends over 17 amino acids. The CDR3 nucleotides are TGTGCCAGTAGTATTGGGGGACAGGGGGGATGGACAGATACGCAGTATTTT. This encodes CASSIGGQGGWTDTQYF.

The chain is built from TRBV7-2 and TRBJ1-5; TRBD1 is a possible D gene (5 bases). Between the trimmed V and J ends, which lost 2 bases and 5 bases, there was a span of 13 bases. CDR3 size: 15 residues. Germline-derived CDR1 and CDR2 are SGHTA and FQGNSA. This CDR3 is CASSLSGVRDQPQHF. The CDR3 coding sequence is TGTGCCAGCAGCTTATCGGGGGTGAGGGATCAGCCCCAGCATTTT.

This clone was observed once. The chain links TRBV14 to TRBJ2-7; TRBD1 is a possible D gene (5 bases). V lost 5 bases to trimming and J lost 3 bases, with 14 bases between them. This CDR3 has 14 residues. Germline V gene sequence: CDR1 SGHDN, CDR2 FVKESK. The CDR3 region is CASSEGATVYEQYF. The CDR3 DNA sequence: TGTGCCAGCAGCGAAGGGGCGACAGTCTACGAGCAGTACTTC.

J is TRBJ1-2 and V is TRBV25-1, with D possibly matching TRBD1 (5 bases). Germline V gives CDR1 MGHDK, CDR2 SYGVNS. The CDR3 spans 14 residues. Trimming left V 3 bases short and J 3 bases short, with 11 bases between. The CDR3 loop is CASSDWGLYYGYTF. The CDR3 DNA follows: TGTGCCAGCAGTGATTGGGGACTTTACTATGGCTACACCTTC.

The chain joins TRBV20-1 to TRBJ2-7, with TRBD1 as a possible D gene (6 bases). Trimming left V 1 base short and J 6 bases short, with 7 bases between. The CDR3 spans 11 residues. From germline, CDR1 is DFQATT and CDR2 SNEGSKA (reference sequence). The CDR3 is CSARGGPEQYF. The CDR3 region has the DNA TGCAGTGCTAGAGGGGGGCCCGAGCAGTACTTC.

This chain connects TRBV5-4 to TRBJ2-3; TRBD2 aligns across 9 bases. Trimming removed 5 bases from V and 1 base from J; junction bases left unmatched: 2. Per germline, CDR1 SGHNT and CDR2 YYREEE (reference sequence). The length of the CDR3 is 14 residues. CDR3 coding DNA: TGTGCCAGCAGGGTAGCGGGGGGCACAGATACGCAGTATTTT. Its protein is CASRVAGGTDTQYF.

This sequence joins TRBV27 and TRBJ2-7; TRBD1 matches at 11 bases. V gave up 6 bases and J gave up 3 bases; unmatched junction bases: 4. Germline values: CDR1 MNHEY, CDR2 SMNVEV (reference sequence). CDR3 length: 14 amino acids. DNA for the CDR3: TGTGCCAGCAGCGCGGGACAGGGGGTCTACGAGCAGTACTTC. Protein: CASSAGQGVYEQYF.

As DNA, the CDR3 is TGTGCCACCAGCAAATCAGGGGGTGATGGGGCCAACGTCCTGACTTTC. It is translated as CATSKSGGDGANVLTF. V gene TRBV15 combines with J gene TRBJ2-6, with TRBD1 matching over 7 bases. Germline V gives CDR1 LNHNV, CDR2 YYDKDF (reference sequence). After removal of 4 bases from V and 3 bases from J, the junction contained 6 bases not matched to a gene. This CDR3 has 16 amino acids.

J is TRBJ2-7 and V is TRBV15, with 7 bases fitting TRBD2. This CDR3 region has 16 residues. Germline V lookup: CDR1 LNHNV, CDR2 YYDKDF (reference sequence). Losses at the gene ends were 4 bases for V and 2 bases for J; bases not matched to a gene: 11. CDR3 protein: CATSKGTGGFPYEQYF. The CDR3 nucleotides are TGTGCCACCAGCAAAGGGACCGGGGGGTTTCCCTACGAGCAGTACTTC.

This clone was recorded once. The chain has TRBV7-2 and TRBJ2-5, with no clear D. The CDR3 runs 12 residues. The germline V gene encodes CDR1 SGHTA and CDR2 FQGNSA. Trimming shortened V by 5 bases and J by 0 bases, and 4 bases separated the two germline ends. The CDR3 here is CASSPYQETQYF. In nucleotides, the CDR3 is TGTGCCAGCAGCCCGTACCAAGAGACCCAGTACTTC.

The V gene is TRBV7-3, the J gene TRBJ2-1, with 12 bases identical to TRBD2. Losses at the gene ends were 5 bases for V and 10 bases for J; bases not matched to a gene: 9. Germline V CDR1 and CDR2: SGHTA, FQGTGA. The CDR3 length is 15 residues. CDR3 amino acids: CASSPSSGRAREQFF. The CDR3 coding sequence is TGTGCCAGCAGCCCTTCTAGCGGGAGGGCCCGAGAGCAGTTCTTC.

The chain couples TRBV5-1 to TRBJ1-2; tentative D call: TRBD1 (6 bases). Germline loops: CDR1 SGHRS, CDR2 YFSETQ. The CDR3 is 14 amino acids. The V end lost 3 bases, the J end lost 7 bases, and 16 bases lay between the germline ends. The CDR3 DNA is TGCGCCAGCAGCTCGGATCCAGGGGTTGGTGGCTACACCTTC. Translated: CASSSDPGVGGYTF.

V and J are TRBV5-1 and TRBJ1-5; D unresolved. CDR3 size: 14 residues. Germline CDR1 SGHRS, CDR2 YFSETQ. Trimming cost V 0 bases and J 0 bases, with 4 bases left between them. The CDR3 nucleotides read TGCGCCAGCAGCTTGGGCGGTAGCAATCAGCCCCAGCATTTT. Its translation: CASSLGGSNQPQHF.

The V gene is TRBV4-3, the J gene TRBJ1-4; D remains unclear. Germline-derived CDR1 and CDR2 are LGHNA and YSLEER. This CDR3 is 16 amino acids long. Trimming removed 0 bases from V and 7 bases from J, with 15 bases in between. The CDR3 here is CASSQDPRVQGEKLFF. Written as DNA, the CDR3 is TGCGCCAGCAGCCAAGATCCCCGGGTCCAAGGTGAAAAACTGTTTTTT.

This clone showed up just a few times. This sequence joins TRBV6-1 and TRBJ1-6, with D possibly being TRBD1 (6 bases). In germline, CDR1 is MNHNS, CDR2 SASEGT. V dropped 5 bases and J dropped 1 base, with 9 bases sitting between them. The CDR3 loop spans 15 amino acids. Here the CDR3 DNA reads TGTGCCAGCAGTCTGGGGGCATCCTATAATTCACCCCTCCACTTT. Its protein is CASSLGASYNSPLHF.

This rearrangement joins TRBV28 to TRBJ2-5; 12 nucleotides agree with TRBD1. The CDR3 length is 16 residues. Looked up from germline, CDR1 is MDHEN and CDR2 is SYDVKM. Germline trimming cut 2 bases from V and 4 bases from J; bases unmatched to any gene: 5. CDR3 coding DNA: TGTGCCAGCAGTTTAGAGGGACAGGGGGCCGGAGAGACCCAGTACTTC. It specifies CASSLEGQGAGETQYF.

The chain has TRBV10-3 and TRBJ2-5; D is possibly TRBD1 (5 bases). The germline V gene has CDR1 ENHRY and CDR2 SYGVKD. Trimming took off 2 bases at V and 1 base at J, with 11 bases between the two ends. The CDR3 runs to 15 residues. The CDR3 protein is CAISENSGFQETQYF. CDR3 coding DNA: TGTGCCATCAGTGAGAATTCAGGGTTCCAAGAGACCCAGTACTTC.

This chain connects TRBV29-1 to TRBJ2-1, with 9 bases lining up with TRBD1. Germline CDR1 reads SQVTM; CDR2 reads ANQGSEA. The length of the CDR3 is 14 residues. The V gene end was trimmed by 5 bases and the J gene end by 3 bases; junction bases not matched to a gene: 5. For the CDR3, the DNA is TGCAGCGTTAGGGACAGGGATTTCTACAATGAGCAGTTCTTC. Protein product: CSVRDRDFYNEQFF.

V is TRBV7-2 and J is TRBJ1-1; D gene ambiguous. Per the germline V gene, CDR1 is SGHTA and CDR2 is FQGNSA. There are 13 residues in the CDR3. The V and J ends lost 5 bases and 1 base respectively, with 8 bases between them. CDR3 nucleotides: TGTGCCAGCAGCCCTTACACGAACACTGAAGCTTTCTTT. The encoded protein is CASSPYTNTEAFF.

This sequence joins TRBV7-2 and TRBJ1-3; 7 bases fit TRBD1. The CDR3 loop spans 13 amino acids. With V trimmed by 5 bases and J by 4 bases, 2 bases remained unmatched. From germline, CDR1 is SGHTA and CDR2 FQGNSA. The CDR3 loop is CASSPQGGNTIYF. The CDR3 DNA is TGTGCCAGCAGCCCACAGGGGGGAAACACCATATATTTT.

The chain couples TRBV2 to TRBJ1-6, with D possibly being TRBD1 (5 bases). V shed 7 bases and J shed 12 bases, with 25 bases lying between them. This CDR3 comprises 16 residues. The germline CDR1 and CDR2 sequences are SNHLY and FYNNEI. CDR3 DNA sequence: TGTGCCAGCAATGGCGGGGGATTAAACCTCCCTCGACCCCTCCACTTT. Translated, it gives CASNGGGLNLPRPLHF.

CDR3 in DNA: TGTGCCAGCAGTTCCGCGATAGCGGGGGGGTATGAGCAGTTCTTC. Its translation: CASSSAIAGGYEQFF. The chain combines TRBV5-6 with TRBJ2-1; TRBD2 aligns across 11 bases. The CDR3 sequence is 15 residues long. V shed 5 bases and J 8 bases; nucleotides not matched to a gene: 9. Germline values: CDR1 SGHDT, CDR2 YYEEEE. The full variable domain, rest sourced from reference TRBV5-6 and TRBJ2-1, is DAGVTQSPTHLIKTRGQQVTLRCSPKSGHDTVSWYQQALGQGPQFIFQYYEEEERQRGNFPDRFSGHQFPNYSSELNVNALLLGDSALYLCASSSAIAGGYEQFFGPGTRLTVL.

This clone was observed a few times. The chain carries TRBV10-1 and TRBJ1-1; D gene ambiguous. The germline V gene has CDR1 WNHNN and CDR2 SYGVQD (reference sequence). The CDR3 runs 12 residues. Trimming stripped 2 bases from V and 11 bases from J, with 12 bases between. CDR3 loop: CASSERAGSAFF. The DNA of the CDR3 is TGCGCCAGCAGTGAGAGGGCGGGGTCGGCTTTCTTT.

The chain employs TRBV5-1 and TRBJ2-4, with 10 bases that match TRBD1. The junction had 8 bases not matched to a gene; V was cut back by 5 bases and J by 6 bases. The CDR3 has 15 residues. From germline, CDR1 is SGHRS and CDR2 YFSETQ. CDR3 residues: CASRPGTGDTNIQYF. The CDR3 DNA reads as TGCGCCAGCAGACCGGGGACAGGGGACACAAACATTCAGTACTTC.

To note about this clone: The sample contains more than one DNA sequence encoding this CDR3. The rearrangement joins TRBV4-3 to TRBJ2-7; unclear D gene. Germline CDR1 LGHNA, CDR2 YSLEER. The CDR3 contains 14 residues. V lost 0 bases, J lost 1 base, and 7 bases lay in between. The CDR3 DNA reads TGCGCCAGCAGCCAAGACCCAGGTTCCTACGAGCAGTACTTC. It codes for CASSQDPGSYEQYF.

The chain carries TRBV5-1 and TRBJ2-7; D remains ambiguous. The ends were cut back, 2 bases at V and 3 bases at J, with 9 bases in the middle. The germline V gene encodes CDR1 SGHRS and CDR2 YFSETQ. This CDR3 is built from 13 residues. The DNA for the CDR3 is TGCGCCAGCAGCTTAGGAGCCTACTACGAGCAGTACTTC. Its protein product is CASSLGAYYEQYF.

The J gene is TRBJ2-2, the V gene TRBV2, with 10 positions matching TRBD2. Per the germline V gene, CDR1 is SNHLY and CDR2 is FYNNEI. This CDR3 spans 17 amino acids. The trim removed 5 bases at V and 6 bases at J, leaving 12 bases unmatched. CDR3 nucleotides: TGTGCCAGCAGTCCGATCTTTACCGGGACTAGCGCCGGGGAGCTGTTTTTT. It yields the protein CASSPIFTGTSAGELFF.

The J gene is TRBJ1-1, the V gene TRBV28; D might be TRBD1 (5 bases). This CDR3 contains 14 residues. Per the germline V gene, CDR1 is MDHEN and CDR2 is SYDVKM. The V gene lost 3 bases and the J gene lost 3 bases, with 11 bases spanning the gap. As DNA, the CDR3 is TGTGCCAGCAGTTTGGGGGGTTCGCACACTGAAGCTTTCTTT. Protein product: CASSLGGSHTEAFF.

CDR3 coding DNA: TGTGCCAGCAGTCCGGGACACTCCTACGAGCAGTACTTC. This gives the protein CASSPGHSYEQYF. V gene TRBV28 combines with J gene TRBJ2-7; a weak D match, TRBD1 (6 bases). V lost 5 bases, J lost 0 bases, and 8 bases lay in between. Germline CDR1 and CDR2: MDHEN and SYDVKM. The CDR3 runs 13 residues.